This passage covers 27 T cell receptor beta chains from one sample sequenced in a study of T cell responses to AZD1222 COVID-19 vaccine. Assay: immunoSEQ multiplex PCR; the TCRdb copy retains only in-frame clones and omits some. The data contain some 60,000 clones, approximately 86% of them singletons. Here the sequenced sample was peripheral blood, taken 28 days after the second AZD1222 dose. These TCRs come from an adult who received the AZD1222 COVID-19 vaccine.

The chain's CDR3 is CASSTGQTSSYEQYF. CDR3 sequence (DNA): TGCGCCAGCAGCACCGGACAGACTAGCTCCTACGAGCAGTACTTC. The gene calls are TRBV5-1 and TRBJ2-7, with D possibly being TRBD1 or TRBD2 (6 bases each). V was pared by 4 bases and J by 0 bases, with 14 bases between. The CDR3 is made up of 15 amino acids. Germline loops: CDR1 SGHRS, CDR2 YFSETQ.

The chain employs TRBV5-1 and TRBJ1-4, with D tentatively TRBD1 (5 bases). Trimming cost V 4 bases and J 2 bases, with 12 bases left between them. The CDR3 runs 15 residues. CDR1 is SGHRS and CDR2 is YFSETQ in the germline V gene. The CDR3 DNA reads as TGCGCCAGCAGCCTAGGGTGGGGGACTAATGAAAAACTGTTTTTT. Its protein product is CASSLGWGTNEKLFF.

The genes are TRBV6-5 and TRBJ2-2, with 9 positions matching TRBD2. Looked up from germline, CDR1 is MNHEY and CDR2 is SVGAGI. There are 15 residues in the CDR3. The junction had 11 bases not matched to a gene; V was cut back by 8 bases and J by 7 bases. CDR3 DNA: TGTGCCAGCTTTTGGGGCGGGAGGGTGAACGGGGAGCTGTTTTTT. Translation gives CASFWGGRVNGELFF.

The chain uses TRBV6-2 or TRBV6-3 and TRBJ1-2; D gene uncertain. The V end lost 2 bases, the J end lost 8 bases, and 6 bases lay between the germline ends. From germline, CDR1 is MNHEY and CDR2 SVGEGT. This CDR3 has 11 amino acids. The CDR3 region is CASSYSVGYTF. In nucleotides, the CDR3 is TGTGCCAGCAGTTACAGCGTGGGCTACACCTTC.

V is TRBV2 and J is TRBJ1-6; D perhaps matches TRBD1 (5 bases). This CDR3 comprises 15 residues. Trimming stripped 8 bases from V and 0 bases from J, with 11 bases between. CDR1 and CDR2 from the germline V gene are SNHLY and FYNNEI. The CDR3 loop reads CASQTESSYNSPLHF. The DNA of the CDR3 is TGTGCCAGCCAGACAGAGAGCTCCTATAATTCACCCCTCCACTTT. The variable domain in full, completed from reference TRBV2 and TRBJ1-6, reads EPEVTQTPSHQVTQMGQEVILRCVPISNHLYFYWYRQILGQKVEFLVSFYNNEISEKSEIFDDQFSVERPDGSNFTLKIRSTKLEDSAMYFCASQTESSYNSPLHFGNGTRLTVT.

V is TRBV5-8 and J is TRBJ1-5, with D uncertain. The CDR3 contains 14 residues. Between the trimmed V and J ends, which lost 1 base and 2 bases, there was a span of 7 bases. CDR1 is SGHTS and CDR2 is YDEGEE in the germline V gene. In nucleotides, the CDR3 is TGTGCCAGCAGCTTGCTTCCCGGCAATCAGCCCCAGCATTTT. This codes for CASSLLPGNQPQHF.

The V gene is TRBV19, the J gene TRBJ1-5; TRBD1 matches 12 bases. Germline CDR1 LNHDA, CDR2 SQIVND (reference sequence). V was clipped by 5 bases and J by 2 bases; unmatched bases: 10. The CDR3 consists of 18 residues. The CDR3 bases are TGTGCCAGTAGTGGGCGGGACAGGGGGCTGAGAGGCAATCAGCCCCAGCATTTT. Encoded protein: CASSGRDRGLRGNQPQHF.

The chain has TRBV18 and TRBJ2-5; either TRBD1 or TRBD2 may supply D (7 bases each). Trimming shortened V by 9 bases and J by 7 bases, and 21 bases separated the two germline ends. The CDR3 is made up of 14 amino acids. CDR1 is KGHSH and CDR2 is LQKENI in the germline V gene. The CDR3 is CASYTPQGGTTQYF. CDR3 nucleotides: TGTGCCAGTTACACCCCCCAGGGGGGGACGACCCAGTACTTC.

The rearrangement joins TRBV7-6 to TRBJ2-5; D not certain. The CDR3 is 13 residues long. Trimming left V 2 bases short and J 0 bases short, with 4 bases between. Germline V CDR1 and CDR2: SGHVS, FNYEAQ. The CDR3 nucleotides read TGTGCCAGCAGCTTACTGGACCAAGAGACCCAGTACTTC. Encoded protein: CASSLLDQETQYF.

This clone rates as medium-sized (0.01 to 0.1%). The chain carries TRBV19 and TRBJ1-5, with 7 bases identical to TRBD1. CDR3 length equals 13 residues. The V segment lost 5 bases and the J segment 4 bases; nucleotides outside the gene matches: 2. CDR1 is LNHDA and CDR2 is SQIVND in the germline V gene (reference sequence). The CDR3 sequence: CASSGQVNQPQHF. CDR3 bases: TGTGCCAGTAGTGGACAGGTAAATCAGCCCCAGCATTTT.

CDR3 coding DNA: TGCGCCAGCGCGAACCAGAGGGTTCAGCCCCAGCATTTT. It is translated as CASANQRVQPQHF. The chain carries TRBV4-1 and TRBJ1-5; D is unresolved. CDR1 MGHRA and CDR2 YSYEKL come from the germline V gene. The CDR3 covers 13 residues. Trimming cost V 8 bases and J 6 bases, with 14 bases left between them.

The chain recombines TRBV5-4 with TRBJ1-6; 10 bases line up with TRBD1. The J segment lost 5 bases and the V segment lost 6 bases, leaving 8 bases of the junction unmatched. The CDR3 length is 16 residues. Germline values: CDR1 SGHNT, CDR2 YYREEE (reference sequence). This CDR3 reads CASTRDRGLHNSPLHF. In DNA, the CDR3 is TGTGCCAGCACACGGGACAGGGGCCTACATAATTCACCCCTCCACTTT.

This chain connects TRBV28 to TRBJ1-4; D perhaps matches TRBD1 (5 bases). There are 15 residues in the CDR3. Germline V gene data show CDR1 as MDHEN and CDR2 as SYDVKM. The germline V and J ends were trimmed by 6 bases and 2 bases, with 13 bases remaining between them. The CDR3 coding sequence is TGTGCCAGCAGGGCAAGAGGGGCCACTAATGAAAAACTGTTTTTT. Amino acid sequence: CASRARGATNEKLFF.

The gene calls are TRBV5-5 and TRBJ1-2; D unclear. The V and J ends lost 4 bases and 5 bases respectively, with 18 bases between them. Germline lookup yields CDR1 SGHKS and CDR2 YYEKEE (reference sequence). The CDR3 sequence is 15 residues long. CDR3 region: CASSPGDYLEYGYTF. The CDR3 bases are TGTGCCAGCAGCCCGGGAGATTATCTGGAGTATGGCTACACCTTC.

This clone was seen once. V is TRBV14 and J is TRBJ2-1; possibly TRBD1 for D (5 bases). Per the germline V gene, CDR1 is SGHDN and CDR2 is FVKESK. The V end was cut by 1 base, the J end by 5 bases, with 12 bases between. CDR3 length equals 15 residues. The DNA of the CDR3 is TGTGCCAGCAGCCAAGTCCTGGGGCGAGACAATGAGCAGTTCTTC. Amino acids: CASSQVLGRDNEQFF.

The V and J genes are TRBV10-3 and TRBJ2-3; 8 bases are shared with TRBD2. Looked up from germline, CDR1 is ENHRY and CDR2 is SYGVKD. The length of the CDR3 is 13 residues. J lost 4 bases, V lost 7 bases, and 4 bases had no gene match. The CDR3 DNA reads as TGTGCCATCACCGGGGGGGGGTCAGATACGCAGTATTTT. It is translated as CAITGGGSDTQYF.

This clone appeared a few times. J is TRBJ1-6 and V is TRBV6-1; 8 nucleotides line up with TRBD1. Trimming took 0 bases from V and 0 from J; bases not matched to a gene: 19. This CDR3 contains 23 residues. CDR1 is MNHNS and CDR2 is SASEGT in the germline V gene. The CDR3 nucleotides are TGTGCCAGCAGTGAAGCTAATCCACCCGCCGGGACAGGCACCACCTCCTATAATTCACCCCTCCACTTT. It encodes CASSEANPPAGTGTTSYNSPLHF.

V gene TRBV5-1 combines with J gene TRBJ2-7; either TRBD1 or TRBD2 may fit D (7 bases each). There are 15 residues in the CDR3. The V gene's germline CDR1 is SGHRS and CDR2 YFSETQ. V shed 0 bases and J shed 2 bases, with 12 bases lying between them. The CDR3 DNA follows: TGCGCCAGCAGCTTGGACCAGGGGGGGCCCTACGAGCAGTACTTC. Translation gives CASSLDQGGPYEQYF.

The chain is built from TRBV12-3 or TRBV12-4 and TRBJ1-2, with D uncertain. Trimming left V 7 bases short and J 11 bases short, with 20 bases between. CDR3 size: 13 residues. DNA of the CDR3: TGTGCCAGCACTACGACCACCTACTCTAGTTACACCTTC. It encodes CASTTTTYSSYTF.

The genes are TRBV6-5 and TRBJ1-6, with D unresolved. The CDR3 extends over 15 amino acids. V lost 0 bases and J 9 bases, leaving 12 bases between the germline ends. Germline CDR1 MNHEY, CDR2 SVGAGI. The CDR3 here is CASSYSAGRRSPLHF. The CDR3 DNA is TGTGCCAGCAGTTACTCCGCCGGGCGGCGTTCACCCCTCCACTTT.

This clone was seen only once. This rearrangement joins TRBV11-2 to TRBJ1-2, with 8 bases fitting TRBD1. Looked up from germline, CDR1 is SGHAT and CDR2 is FQNNGV. The CDR3 totals 18 residues. V dropped 0 bases and J dropped 3; count of bases not matched to a gene: 12. CDR3 region: CASSLDTVRDRSDYGYTF. In nucleotides, the CDR3 is TGTGCCAGCAGCTTAGATACAGTCCGGGACAGGAGCGACTATGGCTACACCTTC.

This clone was seen just once. J is TRBJ1-1 and V is TRBV6-5, with 9 bases that match TRBD1. J gave up 0 bases and V 8 bases, and 7 bases lay outside the gene matches. Germline V gene sequence: CDR1 MNHEY, CDR2 SVGAGI. This CDR3 is built from 15 residues. CDR3 DNA: TGTGCCAGCGCCGAGGACAGGGGTATGAACACTGAAGCTTTCTTT. Translating it yields CASAEDRGMNTEAFF.

The gene calls are TRBV7-2 and TRBJ2-7; D is ambiguous. The CDR3 runs 12 residues. Trimming stripped 5 bases from V and 4 bases from J, with 9 bases between. Germline values: CDR1 SGHTA, CDR2 FQGNSA. The CDR3 reads CASSPGHYEQYF. The CDR3 DNA sequence: TGTGCCAGCAGCCCGGGCCATTACGAGCAGTACTTC.

This clone was recorded a few times. V and J are TRBV4-3 and TRBJ2-7, with 7 nucleotides matching TRBD1. V was clipped by 2 bases and J by 7 bases; unmatched bases: 11. Germline CDR1 and CDR2: LGHNA and YSLEER. CDR3 length: 15 amino acids. Here the CDR3 DNA reads TGCGCCAGCAGCCAATCGGCAACAGGGGTAGGGGAGCAGTACTTC. Amino acid sequence: CASSQSATGVGEQYF.

This sequence joins TRBV7-9 and TRBJ1-5; D gene uncertain. V lost 3 bases and J 5 bases, leaving 8 bases between the germline ends. CDR3 length equals 13 residues. Germline loops: CDR1 SEHNR, CDR2 FQNEAQ (reference sequence). The CDR3 here is CASSLTQDQPQHF. In DNA form, the CDR3 reads TGTGCCAGCAGCTTGACCCAGGATCAGCCCCAGCATTTT.

This sequence joins TRBV10-3 and TRBJ1-2; the match to TRBD1 covers 7 bases. The CDR3 contains 12 residues. Per germline, CDR1 ENHRY and CDR2 SYGVKD. V dropped 4 bases and J dropped 8; count of bases not matched to a gene: 4. The CDR3 region is CAISVGQEGYTF. CDR3 coding DNA: TGTGCCATCAGTGTAGGACAGGAAGGCTACACCTTC.

The chain has TRBV18 and TRBJ2-5; 9 bases agree with TRBD2. Germline V gives CDR1 KGHSH, CDR2 LQKENI. This CDR3 contains 14 residues. J gave up 2 bases and V 3 bases, and 1 base lay outside the gene matches. The chain's CDR3 is CASSPGLAQETQYF. The CDR3 bases are TGTGCCAGCTCACCGGGACTAGCTCAAGAGACCCAGTACTTC.